The sequence of this T cell receptor beta chain was determined in a study of beta chain features in type 1 diabetes. Roughly 100 mL of blood, on average, came from one heparinised draw per donor. Study-wide results and limits: Shorter templates might be favored by PCR, and equally so in patients and in controls. Sequencing of cDNA might inflate the share of cells that strongly express TCR. TCRB CDR3s from Type 1 diabetes patients were moderately but significantly shorter in all four CD4+ subsets.

The study reverse transcribed the entire isolated RNA, so it sequenced expressed TCRB transcripts. Method: immunoSEQ multiplex PCR; TCRdb's copy keeps in-frame clones and lacks some. The sample consists of about 650,000 clones, around 12% of them appearing once. Remarks on this clone: Its target is not known.

The material sequenced was naive CD4+ T cells from blood. This TCR came from a man in his thirties or forties with type 1 diabetes.

The CDR3 region has the DNA TGTGCCAGCAGCTCTATAGGGGCGCAGGTAGATCCAGATACGCAGTATTTT. Translation gives CASSSIGAQVDPDTQYF. V is TRBV14 and J is TRBJ2-3, with a weak D call TRBD1 (5 bases). CDR3 length: 17 amino acids. Germline V gives CDR1 SGHDN, CDR2 FVKESK. V lost 5 bases and J lost 4, with 22 bases in between.